The present T cell receptor beta chain was sequenced within a study of PD-1 blockade in classical Hodgkin lymphoma. Comments on this clone: The target antigen is unknown.

Notes on the study in general: TCR diversity rose significantly by C4D1 in CD4+ but not CD8+ cells.

TCRdb keeps only in-frame clones here, not all; method: immunoSEQ multiplex PCR. Here the sample spans under 30,000 clones, more than 60% being singletons. Germline lookup yields CDR1 SNHLY and CDR2 FYNNEI. Trimming cost V 6 bases and J 8 bases; bases outside gene matches: 13. There are 15 residues in the CDR3. In every patient, relapse followed autologous stem cell transplantation, while exposure to brentuximab vedotin differed. Complete response, partial response or progressive disease was recorded as best response. The sequence was obtained from a human donor with classical Hodgkin lymphoma. Sequences were derived from peripheral blood mononuclear cells (PBMCs), sampled before the second cycle of nivolumab. The rearrangement uses TRBV2 and TRBJ2-1, with 7 positions matching TRBD1. As DNA, the CDR3 is TGTGCCAGCAGGATTCGACAGGGAAGTAACGATGAGCAGTTCTTC. It translates to CASRIRQGSNDEQFF.